Reported below is one TCR beta chain. The sample holds many counts of this clonotype. No cognate antigen has been identified for it. No clone much larger than this one lies a single base away; base qualities are absent. The trim is 0 bases for V and 3 bases for J, with a gap of 5 bases between the germline ends. CDR1 is given as SGHDN and CDR2 as FVKESK, both from the germline V gene. The CDR3 has 13 amino acids, counting the end cysteine and phenylalanine. CDR3 DNA only is kept here, 39 bases in frame from base 1. The data are from a study of molecular identifiers for immune sequencing clone quantification (dated by TCRdb to about 2018). For the wider study: For a replicate experiment, the RNA from either around 20,000 or 99,000 naive CD8 T cells was divided into five aliquots, and four of those aliquots went on to sequencing. This methods study used CD8 T cells to benchmark TCR RNA copy counting and molecular-identifier clustering-based TCR repertoire sequencing (MIDCIRS). The full study reports these points: Naive libraries contained spiked-in Jurkat TCR RNA (10 copies' worth), which is not part of the donor repertoire. Spiked-in Jurkat TCR RNA equal to a single cell's worth was reported to be detectable even within 1,200,000 naive CD8 T cells. In CMV-specific effector cells, clones with more than 20 RNA copies accounted for over 98% of molecules, whereas in naive cells such clones accounted for under 1%. When barcode sub-clustering was not used, chimeric consensus sequences inflated TCR diversity, with chimeras reaching as high as 47%. Modeling estimated approximately 3 recovered TCR RNA copies per cell, compared with about 10 by digital PCR, which implies about 32% capture efficiency. Highly expanded clone sizes could be underestimated if identical TCR molecules share a barcode.

Library preparation used PCR. This sample was sequenced with an Illumina HiSeq 4000. Preparation of bulk TCR libraries followed a previously described approach, with the TCR primers listed in Table S5. Total RNA was purified with the Qiagen AllPrep DNA/RNA kit. Before analysis, reads from multiple sequencing runs of one library were combined. Turning to the authors' computational methods: Only reads with exact TCR constant sequence were kept, trimmed to 150 nt, and grouped by their 12-nt molecular barcodes. Within each barcode group, reads were sub-clustered at a 15% Levenshtein threshold, and quality-weighted consensus sequences were built per RNA molecule. Non-functional sequences were filtered out, along with any lower-count sequence sitting one edit away from another sequence. On the basis of fitting two negative binomial distributions, barcode sub-clusters with fewer than 20% of the maximum read count were discarded. TCRdb passed the public sequencing reads through fastp at Q25 and MiXCR, retaining productive beta sequences. All rows with the same CDR3 protein become a single entry with the most common DNA and genes. Here the V and J calls rest on TCRdb's processing, not on the authors' analysis. This sample lists 250,000 to 400,000 distinct CDR3 sequences; 20% to 25% were detected once. Under 0.95% of the sample is in the top ten clones.

Naive CD8 T cell libraries were made from approximately 20,000 to 1,000,000 sorted cells using 10%, 30% or 50% of purified RNA. Naive CD8 T cells were FACS-sorted as CD8+CD4-CCR7+CD45RA+ on a BD FACSAria II into RLT Plus buffer. Around 10 TCR copies' worth of Jurkat RNA were spiked into about 20,000-1,000,000 naive CD8 T cell samples to test detection sensitivity. CD8 T cells were enriched using RosetteSep CD8+ T Cell Enrichment Cocktail and Ficoll-Paque, and the enriched cells then underwent ACK red cell lysis. The source is a human donor in good health. Some libraries in this study had Jurkat cell RNA spiked in. The sequencing input was naive CD8+ T cells from blood, with Jurkat cell RNA spiked in. Interpreted using the paper, the cell subset or site label stands for: FACS-sorted CD8+CD4-CCR7+CD45RA+ naive T cells. Recombination connected TRBV14 to TRBJ2-5; a confident D gene designation cannot be given. This receptor has the CDR3 CASSQETEETQYF. The nucleotide sequence is TGTGCCAGCAGCCAAGAGACCGAAGAGACCCAGTACTTC.